The rows below give T cell receptor beta chains drawn from one sample of a study of post-analysis software for immune sequencing data. One entry per CDR3 protein results from TCRdb running MiXCR on the PCR reads. Of approximately 460,000 distinct CDR3 sequences in the sample, 45% are singletons; the top ten hold about 12%. The material sequenced was blood. The source of these receptors is a girl aged 5 to 17 with multiple sclerosis. Each CDR3 is given with its conserved first and last residue. A D gene is named only where the DNA matches it firmly. Where a row states a size, it is once, few, many or the class of an expanded clone; other rows omit it.

>few|-|TRBJ2-6|TRBV4-1
CASSQEVSGTGANVLTF
TGCGCCAGCAGCCAAGAGGTCAGTGGTACTGGGGCCAACGTCCTGACTTTC
>-|-|TRBJ2-1|TRBV20-1
CSASGRASHEQFF
TGCAGTGCTAGCGGGCGGGCGTCGCATGAGCAGTTCTTC
>once|-|TRBJ1-4|TRBV5-5
CASSYNKKDGSNEKLFF
TGTGCCAGCAGCTACAACAAAAAGGACGGAAGTAATGAAAAACTGTTTTTT
>-|TRBD1|TRBJ1-2|TRBV18
CASSRQGPNYGYTF
TGTGCCAGCTCACGACAGGGACCAAACTATGGCTACACCTTC
>few|-|TRBJ2-7|TRBV6-5
CASSPRQSRSYEQYF
TGTGCCAGCAGCCCCAGACAGTCCCGCTCCTACGAGCAGTACTTC
>-|TRBD1|TRBJ2-7|TRBV7-6
CASSLNRDRSYEQYF
TGTGCCAGCAGCTTGAACCGGGACAGATCCTACGAGCAGTACTTC
>once|TRBD1|TRBJ1-6|TRBV12-3/TRBV12-4
CASSWTGTIGPLHF
TGTGCCAGCAGCTGGACAGGAACGATCGGGCCCCTCCACTTT
>-|-|TRBJ2-3|TRBV19
CASSINPTAGADTQYF
TGTGCCAGTAGTATTAACCCCACGGCCGGCGCAGATACGCAGTATTTT
>-|-|TRBJ2-7|TRBV20-1
CSAPTGSYEQYF
TGCAGTGCTCCGACAGGCTCCTACGAGCAGTACTTC
>-|-|TRBJ2-7|TRBV29-1
CSVASSDLMGQYF
TGCAGCGTTGCTTCGTCGGATTTGATGGGGCAGTACTTC
>-|TRBD1|TRBJ1-5|TRBV15
CATSRDRTGPNQPQHF
TGTGCCACCAGCAGAGATAGGACAGGTCCCAATCAGCCCCAGCATTTT
>-|TRBD2|TRBJ2-1|TRBV19
CASTTLAGGAHEQFF
TGTGCCAGTACCACCCTAGCGGGAGGGGCGCATGAGCAGTTCTTC
>many|TRBD2|TRBJ2-1|TRBV4-2
CASSPHSGPSSYNEQFF
TGTGCCAGCAGCCCCCATAGCGGGCCCTCCTCCTACAATGAGCAGTTCTTC
>few|TRBD1|TRBJ2-1|TRBV5-4
CASSLPPQGDNNEQFF
TGTGCCAGCAGTCTACCCCCCCAGGGGGACAACAATGAGCAGTTCTTC
>few|-|TRBJ2-7|TRBV5-1
CASSFTAFSYEQYF
TGCGCCAGCAGCTTCACGGCCTTCTCCTACGAGCAGTACTTC